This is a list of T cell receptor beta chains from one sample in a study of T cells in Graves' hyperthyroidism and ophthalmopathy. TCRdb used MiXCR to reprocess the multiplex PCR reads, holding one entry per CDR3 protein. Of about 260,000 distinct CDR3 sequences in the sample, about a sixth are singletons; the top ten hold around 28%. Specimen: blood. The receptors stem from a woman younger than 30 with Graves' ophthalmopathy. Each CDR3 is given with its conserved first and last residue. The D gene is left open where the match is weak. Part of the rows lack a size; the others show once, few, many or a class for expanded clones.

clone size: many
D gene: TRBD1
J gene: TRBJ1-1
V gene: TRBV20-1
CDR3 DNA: TGCAGTGCTAGAGGCCGGGACAGCAAAGCTTTCTTT
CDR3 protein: CSARGRDSKAFF

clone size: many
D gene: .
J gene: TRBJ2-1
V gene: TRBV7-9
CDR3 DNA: TGTGCCAGCAGCTGGAGTGTGGGGAACGGGCTTCCCGGGTGCACCTACAATGAGCAGTTCTTC
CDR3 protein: CASSWSVGNGLPGCTYNEQFF

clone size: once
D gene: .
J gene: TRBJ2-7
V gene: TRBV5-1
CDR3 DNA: TGCGCCAGCACCCAAATGTCCGGGACCAACTACGAGCAGTACTTC
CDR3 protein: CASTQMSGTNYEQYF

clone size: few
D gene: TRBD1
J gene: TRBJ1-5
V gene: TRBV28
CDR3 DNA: TGTGCCAGCAGGAAGACAGGGGGAAGTCGGCAGCCCCAGCATTTT
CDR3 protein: CASRKTGGSRQPQHF

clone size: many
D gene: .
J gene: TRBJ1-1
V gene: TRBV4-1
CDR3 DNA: TGCGCCAGCAGGGGACCTACAGTGAACACTGAAGCTTTCTTT
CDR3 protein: CASRGPTVNTEAFF

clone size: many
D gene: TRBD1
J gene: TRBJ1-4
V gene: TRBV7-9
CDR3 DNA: TGTGCCAGCAGCTTAGATCTGGGACAGCTTAATGAAAAACTGTTTTTT
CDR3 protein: CASSLDLGQLNEKLFF

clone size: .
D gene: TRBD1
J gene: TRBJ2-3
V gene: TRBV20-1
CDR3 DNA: TGCAGTGCTAGAATCCCGACAGGGAAAGCTCTATCAGATACGCAGTATTTT
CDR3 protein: CSARIPTGKALSDTQYF

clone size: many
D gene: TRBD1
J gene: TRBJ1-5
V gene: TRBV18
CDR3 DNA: TGTGCCAGCTCACCGAGACCGGGACAGGGCCCTTATAGCAATCAGCCCCAGCATTTT
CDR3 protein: CASSPRPGQGPYSNQPQHF

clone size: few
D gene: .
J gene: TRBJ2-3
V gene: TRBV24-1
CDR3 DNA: TGTGCCACCAGTGCTCCTCCCACAGATACGCAGTATTTT
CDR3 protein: CATSAPPTDTQYF

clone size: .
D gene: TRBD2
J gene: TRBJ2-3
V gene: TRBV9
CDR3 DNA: TGTGCCAGCAGCTCTAGCGGGAGCACAGATACGCAGTATTTT
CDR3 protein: CASSSSGSTDTQYF

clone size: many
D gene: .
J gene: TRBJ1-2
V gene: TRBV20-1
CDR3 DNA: TGCAGTGCCCCGCTTGTAGCAGGGAGCTATGGCTACACCTTC
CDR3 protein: CSAPLVAGSYGYTF

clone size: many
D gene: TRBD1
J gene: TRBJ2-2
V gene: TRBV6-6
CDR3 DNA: TGTGCCAGCAGTTACGGACAGGGAAGTACCGGGGAGCTGTTTTTT
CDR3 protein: CASSYGQGSTGELFF

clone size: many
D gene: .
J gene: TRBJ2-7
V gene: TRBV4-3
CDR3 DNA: TGCGCCAGCAGCCAAGGGGCGGGTGGACCCTACGAGCAGTACTTC
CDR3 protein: CASSQGAGGPYEQYF

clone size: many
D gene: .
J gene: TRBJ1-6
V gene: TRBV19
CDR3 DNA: TGTGCCAGTAGTACCGGGGCATCACCCCTCCACTTT
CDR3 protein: CASSTGASPLHF

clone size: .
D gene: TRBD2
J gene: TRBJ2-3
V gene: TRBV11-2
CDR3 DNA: TGTGCCAGCAGCTTCCGCCTGCCGGGACTAGCGGGAAACACAGATACGCAGTATTTT
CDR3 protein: CASSFRLPGLAGNTDTQYF

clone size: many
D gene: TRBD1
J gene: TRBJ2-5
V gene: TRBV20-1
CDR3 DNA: TGCAGTGCCAACAGGGGCCCCTCCCAAGAGACCCAGTACTTC
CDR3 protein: CSANRGPSQETQYF

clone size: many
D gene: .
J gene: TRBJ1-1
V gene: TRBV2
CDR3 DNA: TGTGCCGGCGGGGGATCGAGGGGCACTGAAGCTTTCTTT
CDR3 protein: CAGGGSRGTEAFF

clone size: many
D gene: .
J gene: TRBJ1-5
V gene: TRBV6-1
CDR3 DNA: TGTGCCAGCAGTGACGTTCCGGGACCCTCCAGGCAGCCCCAGCATTTT
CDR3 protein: CASSDVPGPSRQPQHF

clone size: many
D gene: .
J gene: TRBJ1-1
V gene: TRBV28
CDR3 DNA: TGTGCCAGCAGTCCCCCTGGGGGCGGCGGCACTGAAGCTTTCTTT
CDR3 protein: CASSPPGGGGTEAFF

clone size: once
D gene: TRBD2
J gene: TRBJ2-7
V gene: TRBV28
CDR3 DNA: TGTGCCAGCAACCCAACGGTGAGGACTAGCCTGGCCTACGAGCAGTACTTC
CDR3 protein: CASNPTVRTSLAYEQYF

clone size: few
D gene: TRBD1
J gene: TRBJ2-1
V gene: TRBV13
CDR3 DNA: TGTGCCAGCAGCTCACTCGCCGGGACAGGGGATAGGGATGAGCAGTTCTTC
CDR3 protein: CASSSLAGTGDRDEQFF

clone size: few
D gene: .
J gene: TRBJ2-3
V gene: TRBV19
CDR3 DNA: TGTGCCAGTAGTATTAACCCTCGGGCAGATACGCAGTATTTT
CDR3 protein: CASSINPRADTQYF

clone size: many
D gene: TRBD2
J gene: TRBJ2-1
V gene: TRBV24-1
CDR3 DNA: TGTGCCACCAGTGACCGTCGTACTAGCGGCTCCTACAATGAGCAGTTCTTC
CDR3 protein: CATSDRRTSGSYNEQFF

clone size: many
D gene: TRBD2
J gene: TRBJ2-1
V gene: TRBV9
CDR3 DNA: TGTGCCAGCAGCGTAGCCGGCGGGAGAGGGCATGAGCAGTTCTTC
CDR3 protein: CASSVAGGRGHEQFF

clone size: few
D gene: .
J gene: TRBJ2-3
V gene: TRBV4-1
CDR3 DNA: TGCGCCAGCAGCCAGCTTCCGGGAGATACGCAGTATTTT
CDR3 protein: CASSQLPGDTQYF

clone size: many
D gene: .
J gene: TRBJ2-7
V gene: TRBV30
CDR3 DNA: TGTGCCTGGGGTTATACCTACGAGCAGTACTTC
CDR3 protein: CAWGYTYEQYF

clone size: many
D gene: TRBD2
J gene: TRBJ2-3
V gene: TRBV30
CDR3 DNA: TGTGCCTGGACCCTGGGGCTAGCGGGCGCAGATACGCAGTATTTT
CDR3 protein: CAWTLGLAGADTQYF

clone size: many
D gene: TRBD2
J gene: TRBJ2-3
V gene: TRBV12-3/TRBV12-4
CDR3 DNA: TGTGCCAGCAGTTTAGCGGGGGGGTTTAATACGCAGTATTTT
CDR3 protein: CASSLAGGFNTQYF

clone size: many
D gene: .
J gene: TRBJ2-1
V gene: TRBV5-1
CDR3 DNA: TGCGCCAGCAGCTTGGCGGTCAATGAGCAGTTCTTC
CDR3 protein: CASSLAVNEQFF